The rows below give T cell receptor beta chains drawn from one sample of a study of control samples from healthy donors and cancer patients. The table came from immunoSEQ multiplex PCR; TCRdb's copy has only in-frame clones and leaves some out. The repertoire holds about 45,000 clones, 91% seen once, with about a fifth in the top ten. Sequencing was done on a sample of PBMCs. The receptors were sampled from a woman aged 35 to 49 with head and neck cancer. The CDR3 runs from the conserved cysteine through the conserved F or W. D genes are given only for firm matches. Expanded clones get a size class; other rows say once, few or many, or leave the size out.

V: TRBV5-6
J: TRBJ1-1
size: .
D: .
CDR3: CASSYGQRTEGPEAFF
DNA: TGTGCCAGCAGCTATGGTCAGCGTACCGAAGGCCCCGAAGCTTTCTTT

V: TRBV11-2
J: TRBJ2-7
size: .
D: .
CDR3: CASSLRARVIEQYF
DNA: TGTGCCAGCAGCTTACGGGCCAGGGTCATCGAGCAGTACTTC

V: TRBV5-6
J: TRBJ1-2
size: .
D: .
CDR3: CASGTVRGGYTF
DNA: TGTGCCAGCGGAACCGTCAGGGGAGGCTACACCTTC

V: TRBV30
J: TRBJ2-1
size: .
D: .
CDR3: CAWSTPGPTSEQFF
DNA: TGTGCCTGGAGTACGCCGGGTCCTACAAGTGAGCAGTTCTTC

V: TRBV7-2
J: TRBJ2-7
size: .
D: TRBD2
CDR3: CASSYSGGYEQYF
DNA: TGTGCCAGCAGCTATAGCGGGGGCTACGAGCAGTACTTC

V: TRBV10-3
J: TRBJ2-1
size: .
D: .
CDR3: CAIRNPPNEQFF
DNA: TGTGCCATCAGAAACCCACCCAATGAGCAGTTCTTC

V: TRBV10-2
J: TRBJ1-1
size: .
D: TRBD1
CDR3: CASSGRTGGELNTEAFF
DNA: TGCGCCAGCAGTGGTAGGACAGGGGGAGAACTGAACACTGAAGCTTTCTTT

V: TRBV7-9
J: TRBJ1-2
size: once
D: .
CDR3: CASSSFGGYTF
DNA: TGTGCCAGCAGCTCCTTTGGTGGCTACACCTTC

V: TRBV6-1
J: TRBJ1-5
size: .
D: TRBD1
CDR3: CASSEWTGVRQPQHF
DNA: TGTGCCAGCAGTGAATGGACAGGGGTTAGGCAGCCCCAGCATTTT

V: TRBV11-1
J: TRBJ2-3
size: .
D: TRBD2
CDR3: CASRSGNPTDTQYF
DNA: TGTGCCAGCAGGAGCGGGAACCCAACAGATACGCAGTATTTT

V: TRBV19
J: TRBJ2-5
size: .
D: TRBD2
CDR3: CASSPRLAEETQYF
DNA: TGTGCCAGTAGTCCCCGACTAGCGGAGGAGACCCAGTACTTC

V: TRBV24-1
J: TRBJ2-2
size: .
D: TRBD1
CDR3: CATSEPPGQVNTGELFF
DNA: TGTGCCACCAGTGAACCCCCGGGACAGGTGAACACCGGGGAGCTGTTTTTT

V: TRBV6-1
J: TRBJ2-1
size: .
D: .
CDR3: CASSERVGLGGEQFF
DNA: TGTGCCAGCAGTGAAAGGGTTGGGCTCGGGGGTGAGCAGTTCTTC

V: TRBV27
J: TRBJ2-5
size: .
D: .
CDR3: CASSFFGGGPSYQETQYF
DNA: TGTGCCAGCTCCTTTTTTGGGGGAGGCCCCTCGTACCAAGAGACCCAGTACTTC

V: TRBV5-1
J: TRBJ1-1
size: .
D: TRBD1
CDR3: CASSTRTGSSTEAFF
DNA: TGCGCCAGCAGCACACGGACAGGGTCATCCACTGAAGCTTTCTTT

V: TRBV18
J: TRBJ2-7
size: .
D: .
CDR3: CASSPTGSSYEQYF
DNA: TGTGCCAGCTCACCCACAGGGAGCTCCTACGAGCAGTACTTC

V: TRBV5-1
J: TRBJ2-7
size: .
D: TRBD1
CDR3: CASSTGTGSYEQYF
DNA: TGCGCCAGCAGCACCGGGACAGGGAGCTACGAGCAGTACTTC

V: TRBV28
J: TRBJ2-2
size: .
D: TRBD1
CDR3: CASSLTGTGVSGELFF
DNA: TGTGCCAGCAGTTTAACCGGGACAGGAGTTTCCGGGGAGCTGTTTTTT

V: TRBV30
J: TRBJ1-5
size: .
D: .
CDR3: CAWSVLGGGSNQPQHF
DNA: TGTGCCTGGAGTGTACTGGGGGGGGGTAGCAATCAGCCCCAGCATTTT

V: TRBV20-1
J: TRBJ1-1
size: few
D: .
CDR3: CSASRTLNTEAFF
DNA: TGCAGTGCTAGTAGGACACTAAACACTGAAGCTTTCTTT

V: TRBV7-9
J: TRBJ1-4
size: .
D: TRBD1
CDR3: CASSHTGGVEKLFF
DNA: TGTGCCAGCAGCCACACAGGGGGGGTTGAAAAACTGTTTTTT

V: TRBV28
J: TRBJ1-4
size: .
D: TRBD1
CDR3: CASRTGGPEKLFF
DNA: TGTGCCAGCAGAACAGGGGGCCCTGAAAAACTGTTTTTT

V: TRBV4-1
J: TRBJ2-7
size: .
D: .
CDR3: CASSLGTPETIREQYF
DNA: TGCGCCAGCAGCCTCGGGACGCCGGAGACTATCCGCGAGCAGTACTTC

V: TRBV18
J: TRBJ1-2
size: .
D: .
CDR3: CASSRDANYGYTF
DNA: TGTGCCAGCTCAAGAGACGCAAACTATGGCTACACCTTC

V: TRBV7-6
J: TRBJ2-1
size: .
D: .
CDR3: CASSSRGGASYNEQFF
DNA: TGTGCCAGCAGCTCTCGTGGGGGGGCCTCCTACAATGAGCAGTTCTTC

V: TRBV3-1/TRBV3-2
J: TRBJ2-5
size: few
D: .
CDR3: CASSGFSGGQETQYF
DNA: TGTGCCAGCAGCGGGTTCAGCGGAGGCCAAGAGACCCAGTACTTC

V: TRBV5-1
J: TRBJ1-1
size: few
D: .
CDR3: CASSLKLGENTEAFF
DNA: TGCGCCAGCAGCTTGAAGCTCGGGGAAAACACTGAAGCTTTCTTT

V: TRBV5-8
J: TRBJ1-2
size: once
D: .
CDR3: CASSGREGYGYTF
DNA: TGTGCCAGCAGCGGCAGGGAGGGCTATGGCTACACCTTC

V: TRBV2
J: TRBJ1-6
size: few
D: .
CDR3: CASDPEINSPLHF
DNA: TGTGCCAGCGATCCGGAAATAAATTCACCCCTCCACTTT

V: TRBV4-1
J: TRBJ2-1
size: .
D: TRBD2
CDR3: CASSLLAGGTYNEQFF
DNA: TGCGCCAGCAGCCTCTTAGCGGGAGGTACCTACAATGAGCAGTTCTTC

V: TRBV19
J: TRBJ2-2
size: .
D: TRBD1
CDR3: CASSTTGQGGELFF
DNA: TGTGCCAGTAGTACCACCGGACAGGGCGGGGAGCTGTTTTTT

V: TRBV3-1/TRBV3-2
J: TRBJ1-1
size: .
D: .
CDR3: CASSQDREHYSF
DNA: TGTGCCAGCAGCCAAGATAGAGAACATTATTCCTTT

V: TRBV6-5
J: TRBJ2-1
size: .
D: TRBD2
CDR3: CASPTGGGWWDEQFF
DNA: TGTGCCAGCCCTACCGGGGGGGGATGGTGGGATGAGCAGTTCTTC

V: TRBV9
J: TRBJ2-5
size: .
D: .
CDR3: CATSQGPRGTQYF
DNA: TGTGCCACCTCCCAGGGGCCACGGGGGACCCAGTACTTC

V: TRBV4-2
J: TRBJ1-1
size: .
D: .
CDR3: CASTPSEEYTEAFF
DNA: TGTGCCAGCACCCCATCGGAGGAATACACTGAAGCTTTCTTT

V: TRBV7-9
J: TRBJ1-2
size: .
D: .
CDR3: CAGSSQPIGYTF
DNA: TGTGCCGGCAGCTCCCAGCCCATTGGCTACACCTTC

V: TRBV7-3
J: TRBJ2-5
size: .
D: .
CDR3: CASSRPGGEVDF
DNA: TGTGCCAGCAGCCGCCCGGGCGGAGAGGTAGACTTC

V: TRBV2
J: TRBJ2-7
size: .
D: .
CDR3: CASSELYEQYF
DNA: TGTGCCAGCAGCGAATTATACGAGCAGTACTTC

V: TRBV11-2
J: TRBJ2-1
size: .
D: TRBD1
CDR3: CASSLGTGGRAYNEQFF
DNA: TGTGCCAGCAGCTTGGGGACAGGGGGAAGGGCCTACAATGAGCAGTTCTTC

V: TRBV19
J: TRBJ2-4
size: .
D: TRBD2
CDR3: CASSMPRTSEFKNIQYF
DNA: TGTGCCAGTAGTATGCCCCGGACTAGCGAATTCAAAAACATTCAGTACTTC

V: TRBV21-1
J: TRBJ1-2
size: .
D: .
CDR3: CASSKEGGNDGYTF
DNA: TGTGCCAGCAGCAAAGAGGGAGGGAATGATGGCTACACCTTC

V: TRBV4-1
J: TRBJ1-4
size: .
D: .
CDR3: CASSQDQGPERLFF
DNA: TGCGCCAGCAGTCAAGATCAGGGGCCCGAACGACTGTTTTTT

V: TRBV15
J: TRBJ1-5
size: .
D: .
CDR3: CATSRDRSQGQPQHF
DNA: TGTGCCACCAGCAGAGATCGATCCCAAGGGCAGCCCCAGCATTTT

V: TRBV5-1
J: TRBJ1-1
size: .
D: TRBD1
CDR3: CASSLVHDRGDTEAFF
DNA: TGCGCCAGCAGCTTGGTCCATGACAGGGGGGACACTGAAGCTTTCTTT

V: TRBV5-5
J: TRBJ2-4
size: .
D: TRBD1
CDR3: CASSLQGLENIQYF
DNA: TGTGCCAGCAGCTTACAGGGGTTGGAAAACATTCAGTACTTC

V: TRBV28
J: TRBJ2-1
size: .
D: TRBD2
CDR3: CASSLNFPSGTYNEQFF
DNA: TGTGCCAGCAGTTTAAATTTTCCTAGCGGGACTTACAATGAGCAGTTCTTC

V: TRBV5-8
J: TRBJ1-5
size: .
D: TRBD1
CDR3: CASSFHRGPSPYSNQPQHF
DNA: TGTGCCAGCAGCTTCCACAGGGGGCCCTCACCTTATAGCAATCAGCCCCAGCATTTT

V: TRBV27
J: TRBJ2-7
size: .
D: TRBD2
CDR3: CASSLSRTSGRPRYF
DNA: TGTGCCAGCAGTTTATCCCGGACTAGCGGGAGGCCGCGGTACTTC

V: TRBV20-1
J: TRBJ2-6
size: .
D: .
CDR3: CSASLRGAGANVLTF
DNA: TGCAGTGCTAGTCTCAGGGGGGCTGGGGCCAACGTCCTGACTTTC

V: TRBV2
J: TRBJ2-5
size: .
D: .
CDR3: CASVWTVQETQYF
DNA: TGTGCCAGCGTGTGGACAGTCCAAGAGACCCAGTACTTC

V: TRBV6-5
J: TRBJ2-7
size: .
D: TRBD1
CDR3: CASSTGQGFSYEQYF
DNA: TGTGCCAGCAGTACCGGACAGGGGTTCTCCTACGAGCAGTACTTC